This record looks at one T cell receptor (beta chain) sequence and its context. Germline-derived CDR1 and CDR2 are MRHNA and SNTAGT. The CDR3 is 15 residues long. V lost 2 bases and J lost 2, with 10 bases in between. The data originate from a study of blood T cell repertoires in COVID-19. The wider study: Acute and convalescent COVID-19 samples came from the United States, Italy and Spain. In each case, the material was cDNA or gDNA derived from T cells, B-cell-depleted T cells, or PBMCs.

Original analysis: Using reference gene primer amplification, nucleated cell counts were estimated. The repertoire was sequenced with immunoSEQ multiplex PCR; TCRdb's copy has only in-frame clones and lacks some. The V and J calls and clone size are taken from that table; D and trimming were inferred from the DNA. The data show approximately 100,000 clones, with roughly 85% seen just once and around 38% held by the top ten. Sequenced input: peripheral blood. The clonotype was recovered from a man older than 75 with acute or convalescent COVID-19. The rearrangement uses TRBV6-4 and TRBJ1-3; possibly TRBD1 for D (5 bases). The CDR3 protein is CASSDHRGPGNTIYF. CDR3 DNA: TGTGCCAGCAGTGACCATAGGGGTCCTGGAAACACCATATATTTT.